This section outlines one T cell receptor beta chain sequence together with its context. This sample was taken from a study of OX40 agonist ivuxolimab in advanced cancers. About the study: The dose-escalation group included hepatocellular carcinoma, melanoma, renal cell carcinoma and head and neck cancer.

People who had autoimmune disease history or systemic immunosuppression were excluded. The assay was immunoSEQ multiplex PCR, and TCRdb's table has in-frame clones only and misses some. The sample lists about 59,000 clones, about four fifths occurring once. CDR1 is SGHNT, CDR2 YENEEA, per germline. The V gene end was trimmed by 5 bases and the J gene end by 3 bases; junction bases not matched to a gene: 3. The CDR3 runs to 16 residues. The clonotype comes from an adult with an advanced solid tumor such as melanoma, head and neck, liver or kidney cancer. This chain uses TRBV11-3 with TRBJ2-3; 15 bases are shared with TRBD2. Sequences were derived from CD4+ or CD8+ T cells sorted from blood, sampled in a trial of the OX40 agonist ivuxolimab. CDR3 bases: TGTGCCAGCAGCCGGGGGACTAGCGGGAGGACAGATACGCAGTATTTT. This translates into CASSRGTSGRTDTQYF.